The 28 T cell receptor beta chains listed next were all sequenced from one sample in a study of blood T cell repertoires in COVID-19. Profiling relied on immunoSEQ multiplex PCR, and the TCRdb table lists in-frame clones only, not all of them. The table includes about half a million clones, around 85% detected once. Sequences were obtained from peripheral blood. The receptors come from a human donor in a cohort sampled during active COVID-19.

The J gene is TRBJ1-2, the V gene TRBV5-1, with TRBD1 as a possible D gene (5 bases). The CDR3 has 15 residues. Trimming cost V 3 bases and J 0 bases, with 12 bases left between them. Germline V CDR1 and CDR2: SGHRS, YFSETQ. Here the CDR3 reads CASSSQGGSNYGYTF. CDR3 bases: TGCGCCAGCAGCTCTCAGGGAGGATCTAACTATGGCTACACCTTC.

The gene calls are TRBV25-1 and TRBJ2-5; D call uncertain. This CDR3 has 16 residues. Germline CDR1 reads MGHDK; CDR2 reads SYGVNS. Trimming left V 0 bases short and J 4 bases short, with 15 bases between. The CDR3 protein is CASSEYSGIQAETQYF. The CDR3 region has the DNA TGTGCCAGCAGTGAATACTCAGGCATTCAGGCAGAGACCCAGTACTTC.

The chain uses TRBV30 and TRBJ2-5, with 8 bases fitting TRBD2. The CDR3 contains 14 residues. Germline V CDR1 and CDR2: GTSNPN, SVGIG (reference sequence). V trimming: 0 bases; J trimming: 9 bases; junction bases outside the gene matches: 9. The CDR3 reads CAWSVRAGDEPQYF. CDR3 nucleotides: TGTGCCTGGAGTGTAAGAGCGGGAGATGAGCCCCAGTACTTC.

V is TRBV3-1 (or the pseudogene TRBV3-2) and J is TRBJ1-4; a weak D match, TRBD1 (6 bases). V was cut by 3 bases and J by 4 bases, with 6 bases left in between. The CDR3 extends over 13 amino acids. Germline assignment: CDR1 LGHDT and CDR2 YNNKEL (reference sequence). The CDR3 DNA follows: TGTGCCAGCAGCCACAGGGGTAATGAAAAACTGTTTTTT. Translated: CASSHRGNEKLFF.

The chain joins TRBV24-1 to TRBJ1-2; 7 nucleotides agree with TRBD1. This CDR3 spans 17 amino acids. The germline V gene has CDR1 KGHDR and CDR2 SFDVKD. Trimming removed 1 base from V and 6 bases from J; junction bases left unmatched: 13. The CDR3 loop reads CATSDFGTVTGQNGYTF. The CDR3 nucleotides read TGTGCCACCAGTGATTTCGGGACAGTCACCGGCCAGAATGGCTACACCTTC.

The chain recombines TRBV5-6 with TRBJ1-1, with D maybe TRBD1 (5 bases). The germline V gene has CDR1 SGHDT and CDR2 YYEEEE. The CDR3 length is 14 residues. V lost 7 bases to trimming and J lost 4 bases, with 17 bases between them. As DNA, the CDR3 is TGTGCCAGCTCCATACGGGGGATAGGCACTGAAGCTTTCTTT. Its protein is CASSIRGIGTEAFF.

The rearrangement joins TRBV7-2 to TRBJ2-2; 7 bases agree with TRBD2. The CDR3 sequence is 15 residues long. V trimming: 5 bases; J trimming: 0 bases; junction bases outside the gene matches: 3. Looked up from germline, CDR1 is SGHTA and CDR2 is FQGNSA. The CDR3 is CASSTGGANTGELFF. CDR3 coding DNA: TGTGCCAGCAGCACGGGGGGAGCGAACACCGGGGAGCTGTTTTTT. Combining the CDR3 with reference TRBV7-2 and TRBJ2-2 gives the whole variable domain GAGVSQSPSNKVTEKGKDVELRCDPISGHTALYWYRQSLGQGLEFLIYFQGNSAPDKSGLPSDRFSAERTGGSVSTLTIQRTQQEDSAVYLCASSTGGANTGELFFGEGSRLTVL.

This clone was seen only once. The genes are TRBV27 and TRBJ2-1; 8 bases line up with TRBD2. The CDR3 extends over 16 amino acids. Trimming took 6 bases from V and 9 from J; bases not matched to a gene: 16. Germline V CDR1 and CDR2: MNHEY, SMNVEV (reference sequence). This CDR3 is CASSSTGREVGSEQFF. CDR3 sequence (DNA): TGTGCCAGCAGCTCGACCGGGCGGGAGGTAGGGAGTGAGCAGTTCTTC.

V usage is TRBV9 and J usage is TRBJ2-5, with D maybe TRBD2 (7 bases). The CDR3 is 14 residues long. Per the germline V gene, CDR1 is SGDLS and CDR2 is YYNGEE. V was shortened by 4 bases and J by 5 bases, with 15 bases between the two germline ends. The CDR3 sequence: CASSTRGGAETQYF. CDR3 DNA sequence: TGTGCCAGCAGCACCCGCGGGGGCGCCGAGACCCAGTACTTC.

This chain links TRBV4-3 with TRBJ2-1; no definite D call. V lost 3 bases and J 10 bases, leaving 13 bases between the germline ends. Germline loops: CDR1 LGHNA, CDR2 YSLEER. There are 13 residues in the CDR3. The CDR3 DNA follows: TGCGCCAGCAGCCATGATAGTTTCCGGGAGCAGTTCTTC. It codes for CASSHDSFREQFF.

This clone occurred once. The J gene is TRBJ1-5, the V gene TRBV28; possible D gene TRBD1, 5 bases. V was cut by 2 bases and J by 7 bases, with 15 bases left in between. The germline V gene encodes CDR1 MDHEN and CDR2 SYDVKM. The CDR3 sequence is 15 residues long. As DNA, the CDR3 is TGTGCCAGCAGTTTAGCCCTAGGGCAGGGCCAGCCCCAGCATTTT. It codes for CASSLALGQGQPQHF.

This CDR3 is CASSFGLPQSSYNEQFF. CDR3 sequence (DNA): TGTGCCAGCAGCTTCGGACTACCCCAGAGCTCCTACAATGAGCAGTTCTTC. J is TRBJ2-1 and V is TRBV11-2, with a tentative D call TRBD2 (6 bases). V was cut by 3 bases and J by 0 bases, with 15 bases left in between. This CDR3 is 17 amino acids long. Germline loops: CDR1 SGHAT, CDR2 FQNNGV.

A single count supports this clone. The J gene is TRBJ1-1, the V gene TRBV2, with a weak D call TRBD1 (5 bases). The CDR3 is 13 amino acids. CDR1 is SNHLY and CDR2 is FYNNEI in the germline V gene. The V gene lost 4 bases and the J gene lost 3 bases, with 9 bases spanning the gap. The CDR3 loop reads CASSVGADTEAFF. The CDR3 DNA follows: TGTGCCAGCAGTGTTGGGGCGGACACTGAAGCTTTCTTT. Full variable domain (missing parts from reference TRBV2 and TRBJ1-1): EPEVTQTPSHQVTQMGQEVILRCVPISNHLYFYWYRQILGQKVEFLVSFYNNEISEKSEIFDDQFSVERPDGSNFTLKIRSTKLEDSAMYFCASSVGADTEAFFGQGTRLTVV.

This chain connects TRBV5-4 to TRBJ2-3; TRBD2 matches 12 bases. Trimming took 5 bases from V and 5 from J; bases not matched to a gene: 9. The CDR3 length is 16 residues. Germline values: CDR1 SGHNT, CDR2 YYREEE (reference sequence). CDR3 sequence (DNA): TGTGCCAGCAGTCGGACTAGCGGGAAATCAGTAGATACGCAGTATTTT. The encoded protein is CASSRTSGKSVDTQYF.

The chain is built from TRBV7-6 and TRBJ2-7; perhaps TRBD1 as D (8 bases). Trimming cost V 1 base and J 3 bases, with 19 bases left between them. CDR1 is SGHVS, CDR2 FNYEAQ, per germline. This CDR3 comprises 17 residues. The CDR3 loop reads CASSLVIAGGGSYEQYF. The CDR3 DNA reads TGTGCCAGCAGCTTAGTGATTGCAGGGGGCGGGAGCTACGAGCAGTACTTC.

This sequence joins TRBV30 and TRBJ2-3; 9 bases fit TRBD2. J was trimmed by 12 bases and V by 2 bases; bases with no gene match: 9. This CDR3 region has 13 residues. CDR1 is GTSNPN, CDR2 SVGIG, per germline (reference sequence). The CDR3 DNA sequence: TGTGCCTGGAGTAGCGGCGGGAGGGTAAGCCAGTATTTT. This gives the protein CAWSSGGRVSQYF.

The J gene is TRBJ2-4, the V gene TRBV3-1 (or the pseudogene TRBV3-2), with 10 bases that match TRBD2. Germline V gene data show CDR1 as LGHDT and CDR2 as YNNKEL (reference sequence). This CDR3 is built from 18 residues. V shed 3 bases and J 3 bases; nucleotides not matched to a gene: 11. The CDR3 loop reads CASSHGTSDNWGKNIQYF. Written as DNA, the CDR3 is TGTGCCAGCAGCCACGGGACTAGCGACAATTGGGGCAAAAACATTCAGTACTTC.

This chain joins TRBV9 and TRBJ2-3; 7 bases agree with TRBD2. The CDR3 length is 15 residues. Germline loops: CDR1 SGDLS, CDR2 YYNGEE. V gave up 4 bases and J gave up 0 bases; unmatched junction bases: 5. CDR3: CASSSGIFSTDTQYF. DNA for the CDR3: TGTGCCAGCAGCAGCGGGATTTTTAGCACAGATACGCAGTATTTT.

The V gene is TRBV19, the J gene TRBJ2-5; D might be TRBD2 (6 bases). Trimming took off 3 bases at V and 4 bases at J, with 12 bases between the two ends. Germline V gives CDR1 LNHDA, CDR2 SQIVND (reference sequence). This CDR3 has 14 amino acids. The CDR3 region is CASSINVEGETQYF. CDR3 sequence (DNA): TGTGCCAGTAGTATTAATGTGGAGGGAGAGACCCAGTACTTC.

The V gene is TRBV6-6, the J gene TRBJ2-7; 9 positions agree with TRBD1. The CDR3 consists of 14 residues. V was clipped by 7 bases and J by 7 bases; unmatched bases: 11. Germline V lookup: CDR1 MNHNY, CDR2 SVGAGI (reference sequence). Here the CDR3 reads CASNPGTGYWEQYF. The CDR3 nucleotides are TGTGCCAGCAACCCCGGGACAGGGTATTGGGAGCAGTACTTC.

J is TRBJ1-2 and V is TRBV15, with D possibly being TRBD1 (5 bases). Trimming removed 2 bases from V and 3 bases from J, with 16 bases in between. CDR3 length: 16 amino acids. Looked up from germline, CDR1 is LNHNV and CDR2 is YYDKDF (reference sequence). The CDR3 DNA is TGTGCCACCAGCAGAAGTTGGGGCCAGTTAGACTATGGCTACACCTTC. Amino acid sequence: CATSRSWGQLDYGYTF.

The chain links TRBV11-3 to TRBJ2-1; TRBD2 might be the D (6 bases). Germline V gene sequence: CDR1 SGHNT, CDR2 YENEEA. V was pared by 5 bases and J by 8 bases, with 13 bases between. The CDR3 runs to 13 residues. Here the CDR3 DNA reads TGTGCCAGCAGCACCGAGGAGGGCTATGAGCAGTTCTTC. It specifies CASSTEEGYEQFF.

The CDR3 sequence: CASSMRQGQETQYF. For the CDR3, the DNA is TGTGCCAGTAGTATGCGACAGGGCCAAGAGACCCAGTACTTC. J is TRBJ2-5 and V is TRBV19; TRBD1 matches 7 bases. CDR1 and CDR2 (germline): LNHDA, SQIVND (reference sequence). CDR3 length: 14 residues. J was trimmed by 1 base and V by 3 bases; bases with no gene match: 2.

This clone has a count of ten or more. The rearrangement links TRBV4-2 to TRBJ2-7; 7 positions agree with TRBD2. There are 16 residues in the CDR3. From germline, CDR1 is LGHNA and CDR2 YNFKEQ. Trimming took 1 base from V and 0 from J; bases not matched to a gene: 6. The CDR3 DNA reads TGTGCCAGCAGCCAAGCCGGCGGGAGACACTCCTACGAGCAGTACTTC. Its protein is CASSQAGGRHSYEQYF.

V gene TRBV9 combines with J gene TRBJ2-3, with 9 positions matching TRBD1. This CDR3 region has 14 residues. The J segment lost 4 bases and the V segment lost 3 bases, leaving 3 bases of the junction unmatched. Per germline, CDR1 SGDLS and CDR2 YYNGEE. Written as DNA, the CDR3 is TGTGCCAGCAGCGCATACAGGGGGCCAGATACGCAGTATTTT. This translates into CASSAYRGPDTQYF.

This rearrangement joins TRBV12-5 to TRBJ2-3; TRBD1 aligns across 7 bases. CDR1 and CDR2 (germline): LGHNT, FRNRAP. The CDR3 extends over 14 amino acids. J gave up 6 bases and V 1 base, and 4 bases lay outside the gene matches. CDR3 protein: CASGLGDRADTQYF. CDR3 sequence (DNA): TGTGCTAGTGGTTTGGGAGACAGGGCCGATACGCAGTATTTT.

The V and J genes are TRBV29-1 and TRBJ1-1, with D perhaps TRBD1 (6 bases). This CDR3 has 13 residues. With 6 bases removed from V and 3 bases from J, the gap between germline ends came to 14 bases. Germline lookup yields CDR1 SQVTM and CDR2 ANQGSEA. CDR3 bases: TGCAGCGTCGGTAACAGGGAAGACACTGAAGCTTTCTTT. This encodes CSVGNREDTEAFF.

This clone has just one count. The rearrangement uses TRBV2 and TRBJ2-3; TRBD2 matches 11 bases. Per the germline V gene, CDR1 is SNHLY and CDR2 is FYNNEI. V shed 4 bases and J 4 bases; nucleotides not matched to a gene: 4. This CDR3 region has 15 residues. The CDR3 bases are TGTGCCAGCAGTGTCTTAGCGGGAGGGCCAGATACGCAGTATTTT. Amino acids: CASSVLAGGPDTQYF.